The 17 T cell receptor beta chains in this list originate from one sample, sequenced in a study of T cell repertoires in cytomegalovirus infection. TCRdb passed the reads through MiXCR, listing each CDR3 protein once. The sample has about 83,000 distinct CDR3 sequences, under 30% seen once; the top ten hold approximately 51%. No cognate antigen is known for these TCRs. The source was CD8+ T cells from cultured PBMCs, collected from culture after CMV antigen stimulation. The source of these receptors is a human donor in good health (CMV status not recorded). Some clones in this sample may be carry-over from other donors' samples.

This clonotype was seen a few times. The CDR3 nucleotides read TGTGCCAGCAGCTTATGGACAGGGGAGACCCAGTACTTC. Translated: CASSLWTGETQYF. The chain couples TRBV11-2 to TRBJ2-5, with 8 bases that match TRBD1. V shed 2 bases, J shed 5 bases, and the junction held 1 base outside the gene matches. CDR1 is SGHAT and CDR2 is FQNNGV in the germline V gene. The length of the CDR3 is 13 residues.

The genes are TRBV28 and TRBJ2-7; 7 bases align to TRBD1. CDR1 is MDHEN and CDR2 is SYDVKM in the germline V gene. Trimming took 6 bases from V and 5 from J; bases not matched to a gene: 4. This CDR3 spans 12 amino acids. Here the CDR3 reads CASSGTVNEQYF. DNA for the CDR3: TGTGCCAGCAGCGGGACAGTTAACGAGCAGTACTTC.

This clonotype was detected ten times or more. The chain has TRBV4-1 and TRBJ1-4, with D maybe TRBD1 (5 bases). The CDR3 is 18 residues long. Germline V gene sequence: CDR1 MGHRA, CDR2 YSYEKL. Trimming took 0 bases from V and 1 from J, leaving 15 bases between them. The CDR3 DNA is TGCGCCAGCAGCCAAGATACAGGAGGGAGCCGAACTAATGAAAAACTGTTTTTT. It is translated as CASSQDTGGSRTNEKLFF.

Here the CDR3 reads CSARDQSSSYEQYF. The CDR3 coding sequence is TGCAGTGCTAGAGACCAGTCGAGCTCCTACGAGCAGTACTTC. V is TRBV20-1 and J is TRBJ2-7, with D hard to call. The germline CDR1 and CDR2 sequences are DFQATT and SNEGSKA (reference sequence). V lost 0 bases to trimming and J lost 0 bases, with 9 bases between them. This CDR3 has 14 residues.

This clonotype was detected a few times. This chain links TRBV11-3 with TRBJ1-1, with D unclear. Germline V gene lookup returns CDR1 SGHNT and CDR2 YENEEA. The CDR3 totals 12 residues. V was cut by 3 bases and J by 4 bases, with 6 bases left in between. The CDR3 loop reads CASSFDATEAFF. DNA for the CDR3: TGTGCCAGCAGCTTTGACGCCACTGAAGCTTTCTTT.

The chain joins TRBV3-1 to TRBJ2-1, with 10 bases matching TRBD2. V trimming: 0 bases; J trimming: 9 bases; junction bases outside the gene matches: 8. Germline V gives CDR1 LGHDT, CDR2 YNNKEL (reference sequence). The CDR3 is 16 amino acids. This CDR3 is CASSQEISGGAVEQFF. The CDR3 DNA reads as TGTGCCAGCAGCCAAGAAATCAGCGGGGGGGCCGTTGAGCAGTTCTTC.

In its sample, this clonotype was seen many times. This chain uses TRBV2 with TRBJ2-3; possibly TRBD2 for D (6 bases). The CDR3 has 17 residues. V was trimmed by 6 bases and J by 0 bases, leaving 19 bases between them. The germline CDR1 and CDR2 sequences are SNHLY and FYNNEI. As DNA, the CDR3 is TGTGCCAGCAGAGACGATGGGACTTTGACTAGCACAGATACGCAGTATTTT. This codes for CASRDDGTLTSTDTQYF.

This clonotype is termed medium-sized. The chain is built from TRBV6-1 and TRBJ2-5; TRBD2 agrees at 10 bases. Trimming took 2 bases from V and 5 from J; bases not matched to a gene: 14. Germline CDR1 is MNHNS and CDR2 is SASEGT. This CDR3 has 18 amino acids. CDR3: CASSELASGGLTRETQYF. CDR3 DNA sequence: TGTGCCAGCAGTGAATTAGCTAGCGGGGGCCTAACTCGGGAGACCCAGTACTTC.

The rearrangement links TRBV6-2 or TRBV6-3 to TRBJ2-7; TRBD2 might be the D (6 bases). Trimming took off 9 bases at V and 5 bases at J, with 29 bases between the two ends. The CDR3 contains 17 residues. Germline CDR1 MNHEY, CDR2 SVGEGT. This CDR3 is CASQTPGGRLRPDEQYF. In DNA form, the CDR3 reads TGTGCCAGTCAAACCCCCGGGGGACGGCTGAGACCGGACGAGCAGTACTTC.

This clonotype was seen only a few times. The chain combines TRBV5-1 with TRBJ2-3; TRBD1 matches 10 bases. The V gene end was trimmed by 4 bases and the J gene end by 3 bases; junction bases not matched to a gene: 5. Germline assignment: CDR1 SGHRS and CDR2 YFSETQ. The CDR3 covers 15 residues. The CDR3 DNA sequence: TGCGCCAGCAGCCCCCGGGACAGGGGTACAGATACGCAGTATTTT. It encodes CASSPRDRGTDTQYF.

This clonotype was seen more than once but under ten times. The chain couples TRBV7-9 to TRBJ1-1; D may be TRBD1 (5 bases). This CDR3 region has 12 residues. Trimming left V 10 bases short and J 5 bases short, with 14 bases between. Germline assignment: CDR1 SEHNR and CDR2 FQNEAQ (reference sequence). CDR3 in amino acids: CATTSGGTEAFF. In DNA form, the CDR3 reads TGTGCCACCACCTCTGGGGGGACTGAAGCTTTCTTT.

The rearrangement uses TRBV4-3 and TRBJ2-1; D is perhaps TRBD2 (5 bases). V lost 0 bases, J lost 2 bases, and 11 bases lay in between. Germline V gene sequence: CDR1 LGHNA, CDR2 YSLEER. This CDR3 region has 16 residues. The CDR3 DNA reads as TGCGCCAGCAGCCAAGATTCTAGGGAGCCCTACAATGAGCAGTTCTTC. As protein: CASSQDSREPYNEQFF.

There are many counts of this clonotype. The chain joins TRBV27 to TRBJ1-6, with a weak D call TRBD1 (5 bases). The CDR3 is 14 residues long. V was pared by 3 bases and J by 8 bases, with 11 bases between. Germline lookup yields CDR1 MNHEY and CDR2 SMNVEV (reference sequence). The chain's CDR3 is CASSFGGVDSPLHF. The CDR3, as DNA: TGTGCCAGCAGTTTCGGGGGGGTGGATTCACCCCTCCACTTT.

The chain employs TRBV3-1 and TRBJ1-6; no firm D call. Trimming took off 6 bases at V and 7 bases at J, with 4 bases between the two ends. Germline-derived CDR1 and CDR2 are LGHDT and YNNKEL (reference sequence). The CDR3 runs 11 residues. CDR3 sequence reads: CASRGNSPLHF. The CDR3 DNA reads TGTGCCAGCAGGGGGAATTCACCCCTCCACTTT.

V and J are TRBV5-1 and TRBJ2-2, with TRBD1 as a possible D gene (6 bases). V gave up 4 bases and J gave up 7 bases, with 17 bases separating them. The CDR3 spans 15 residues. Germline loops: CDR1 SGHRS, CDR2 YFSETQ. The CDR3 spells CASSPGHLNDGELFF. The CDR3 DNA sequence: TGCGCCAGCAGCCCGGGACACCTCAATGACGGGGAGCTGTTTTTT.

This clonotype was observed a handful of times. This chain connects TRBV11-3 to TRBJ2-1, with D perhaps TRBD1 or TRBD2 (6 bases each). The CDR3 contains 16 residues. V lost 5 bases and J lost 2, with 16 bases in between. CDR1 SGHNT and CDR2 YENEEA come from the germline V gene. The CDR3 spells CASSHLPGAAYNEQFF. For the CDR3, the DNA is TGTGCCAGCAGCCACCTCCCGGGGGCTGCCTACAATGAGCAGTTCTTC. The full variable domain, its missing parts supplied by reference TRBV11-3 and TRBJ2-1, is EAGVVQSPRYKIIEKKQPVAFWCNPISGHNTLYWYLQNLGQGPELLIRYENEEAVDDSQLPKDRFSAERLKGVDSTLKIQPAELGDSAVYLCASSHLPGAAYNEQFFGPGTRLTVL.

This chain connects TRBV18 to TRBJ2-5; 8 bases match TRBD1. This CDR3 comprises 14 residues. Germline CDR1 reads KGHSH; CDR2 reads LQKENI. V dropped 6 bases and J dropped 9; count of bases not matched to a gene: 12. As DNA, the CDR3 is TGTGCCAGCTCTCCGGACAGGGCCCCCGCGGCCCAGTACTTC. Its translation is CASSPDRAPAAQYF.